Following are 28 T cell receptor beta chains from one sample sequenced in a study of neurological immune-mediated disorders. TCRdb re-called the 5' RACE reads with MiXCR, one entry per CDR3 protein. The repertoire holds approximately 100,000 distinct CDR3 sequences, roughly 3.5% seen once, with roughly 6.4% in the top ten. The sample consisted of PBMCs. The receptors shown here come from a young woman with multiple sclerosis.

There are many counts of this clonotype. The CDR3 DNA reads as TGCAGTGCTAGAGGGGTCAACACCGGGGAGCTGTTTTTT. Translating gives CSARGVNTGELFF. V usage is TRBV20-1 and J usage is TRBJ2-2; D call uncertain. CDR3 length: 13 amino acids. Per the germline V gene, CDR1 is DFQATT and CDR2 is SNEGSKA (reference sequence). Between the trimmed V and J ends, which lost 1 base and 2 bases, there was a span of 5 bases.

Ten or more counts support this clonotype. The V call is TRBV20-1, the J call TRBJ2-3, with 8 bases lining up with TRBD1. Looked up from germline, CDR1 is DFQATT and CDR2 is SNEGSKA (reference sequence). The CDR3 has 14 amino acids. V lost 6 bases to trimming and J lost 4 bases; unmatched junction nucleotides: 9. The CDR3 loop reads CSARRDRGADTQYF. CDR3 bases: TGCAGTGCGAGACGTGACAGGGGCGCAGATACGCAGTATTTT.

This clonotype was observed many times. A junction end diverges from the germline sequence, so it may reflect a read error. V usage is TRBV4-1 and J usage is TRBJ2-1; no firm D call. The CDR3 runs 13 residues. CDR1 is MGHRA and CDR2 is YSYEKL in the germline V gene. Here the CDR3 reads CAGSLGSYNEQFF. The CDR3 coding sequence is TGCGCCGGCAGTTTAGGGTCCTACAATGAGCAGTTCTTC.

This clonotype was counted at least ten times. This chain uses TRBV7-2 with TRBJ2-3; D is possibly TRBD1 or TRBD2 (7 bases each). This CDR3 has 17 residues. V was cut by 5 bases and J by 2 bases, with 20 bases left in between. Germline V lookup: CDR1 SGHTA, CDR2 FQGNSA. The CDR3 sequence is CASSPRQGGRVTDTQYF. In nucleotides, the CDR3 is TGTGCCAGCAGCCCTCGGCAGGGGGGGCGCGTCACAGATACGCAGTATTTT. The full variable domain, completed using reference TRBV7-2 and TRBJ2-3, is GAGVSQSPSNKVTEKGKDVELRCDPISGHTALYWYRQSLGQGLEFLIYFQGNSAPDKSGLPSDRFSAERTGGSVSTLTIQRTQQEDSAVYLCASSPRQGGRVTDTQYFGPGTRLTVL.

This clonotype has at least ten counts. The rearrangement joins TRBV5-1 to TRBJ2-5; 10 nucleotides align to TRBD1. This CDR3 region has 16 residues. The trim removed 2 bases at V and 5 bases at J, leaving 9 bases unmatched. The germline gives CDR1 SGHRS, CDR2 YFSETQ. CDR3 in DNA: TGCGCCAGCAGCTTTGGGGACAGGGGTTGGTCGGAGACCCAGTACTTC. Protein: CASSFGDRGWSETQYF.

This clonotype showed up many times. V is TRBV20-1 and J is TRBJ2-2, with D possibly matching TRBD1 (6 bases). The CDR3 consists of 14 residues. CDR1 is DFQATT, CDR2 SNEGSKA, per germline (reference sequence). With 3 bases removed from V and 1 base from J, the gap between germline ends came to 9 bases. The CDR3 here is CSARPGQNTGELFF. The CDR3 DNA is TGCAGTGCTAGGCCGGGACAGAACACCGGGGAGCTGTTTTTT.

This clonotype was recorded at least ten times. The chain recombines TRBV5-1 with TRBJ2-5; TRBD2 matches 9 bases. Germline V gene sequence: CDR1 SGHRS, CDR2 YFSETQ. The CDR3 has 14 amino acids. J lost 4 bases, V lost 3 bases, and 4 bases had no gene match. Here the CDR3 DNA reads TGCGCCAGCAGCTCAGTTAGCGGGAGAGAGACCCAGTACTTC. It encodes CASSSVSGRETQYF.

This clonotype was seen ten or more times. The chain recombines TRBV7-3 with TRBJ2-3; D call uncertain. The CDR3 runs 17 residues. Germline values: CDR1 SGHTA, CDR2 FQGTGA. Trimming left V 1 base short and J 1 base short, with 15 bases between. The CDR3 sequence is CASSLIRHSPCTDTQYF. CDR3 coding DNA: TGTGCCAGCAGCTTAATCCGACATTCCCCTTGCACAGATACGCAGTATTTT.

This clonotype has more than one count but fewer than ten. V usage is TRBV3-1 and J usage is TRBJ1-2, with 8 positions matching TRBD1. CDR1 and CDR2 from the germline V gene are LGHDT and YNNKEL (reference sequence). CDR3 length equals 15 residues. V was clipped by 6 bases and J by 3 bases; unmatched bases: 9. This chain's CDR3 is CASSRGQGRHYGYTF. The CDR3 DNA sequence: TGTGCCAGCAGTCGCGGACAGGGTCGACACTATGGCTACACCTTC.

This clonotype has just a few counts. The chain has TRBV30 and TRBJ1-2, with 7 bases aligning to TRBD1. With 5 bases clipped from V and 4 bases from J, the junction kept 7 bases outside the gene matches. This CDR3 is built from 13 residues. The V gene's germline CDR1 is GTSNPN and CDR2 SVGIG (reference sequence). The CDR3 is CAWSDREAYGYTF. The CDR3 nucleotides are TGTGCCTGGTCAGACAGGGAGGCCTATGGCTACACCTTC. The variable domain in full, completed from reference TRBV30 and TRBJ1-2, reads SQTIHQWPATLVQPVGSPLSLECTVEGTSNPNLYWYRQAAGRGLQLLFYSVGIGQISSEVPQNLSASRPQDRQFILSSKKLLLSDSGFYLCAWSDREAYGYTFGSGTRLTVV.

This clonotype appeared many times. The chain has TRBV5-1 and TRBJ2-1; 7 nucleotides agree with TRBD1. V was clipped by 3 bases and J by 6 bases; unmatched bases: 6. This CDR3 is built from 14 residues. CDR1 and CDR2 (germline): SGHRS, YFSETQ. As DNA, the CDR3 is TGCGCCAGCAGCTCGCCGGACAGGAGCAATGAGCAGTTCTTC. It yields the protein CASSSPDRSNEQFF.

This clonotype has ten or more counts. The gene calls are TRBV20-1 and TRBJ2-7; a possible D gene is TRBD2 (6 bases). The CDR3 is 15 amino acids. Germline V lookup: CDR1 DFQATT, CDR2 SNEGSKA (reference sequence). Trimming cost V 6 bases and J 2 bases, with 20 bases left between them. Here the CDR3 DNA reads TGCAGTGCCTTGGGGGGTGGGGCGGACACCTACGAGCAGTACTTC. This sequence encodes CSALGGGADTYEQYF.

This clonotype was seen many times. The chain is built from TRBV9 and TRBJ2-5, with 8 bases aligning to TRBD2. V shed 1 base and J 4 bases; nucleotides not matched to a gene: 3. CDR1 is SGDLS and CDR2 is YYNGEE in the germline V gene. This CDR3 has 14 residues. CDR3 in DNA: TGTGCCAGCAGCGTAAGCGGGAGTCGAGAGACCCAGTACTTC. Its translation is CASSVSGSRETQYF.

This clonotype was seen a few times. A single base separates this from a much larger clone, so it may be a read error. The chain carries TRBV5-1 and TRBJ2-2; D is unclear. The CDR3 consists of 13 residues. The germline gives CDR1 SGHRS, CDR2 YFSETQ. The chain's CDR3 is CANSPDNTGELFF. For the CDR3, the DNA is TGCGCCAACAGCCCCGATAACACCGGGGAGCTGTTTTTT.

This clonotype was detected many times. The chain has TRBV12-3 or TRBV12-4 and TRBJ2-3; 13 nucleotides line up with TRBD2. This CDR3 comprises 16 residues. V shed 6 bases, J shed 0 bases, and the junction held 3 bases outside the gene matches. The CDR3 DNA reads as TGTGCCAGCAGCCCGGGACTAGCGGGAAGCACAGATACGCAGTATTTT. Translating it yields CASSPGLAGSTDTQYF.

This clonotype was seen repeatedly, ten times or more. The CDR3 reads CAISESTDRANSPLHF. CDR3 coding DNA: TGTGCCATCAGTGAGTCAACGGACAGGGCAAATTCACCCCTCCACTTT. The genes are TRBV10-3 and TRBJ1-6; 8 bases agree with TRBD1. Germline trimming cut 0 bases from V and 7 bases from J; bases unmatched to any gene: 5. The germline gives CDR1 ENHRY, CDR2 SYGVKD. CDR3 size: 16 residues.

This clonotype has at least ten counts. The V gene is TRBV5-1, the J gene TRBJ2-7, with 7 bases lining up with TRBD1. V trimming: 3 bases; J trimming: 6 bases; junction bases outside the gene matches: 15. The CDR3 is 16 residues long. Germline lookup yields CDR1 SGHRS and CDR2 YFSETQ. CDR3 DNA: TGCGCCAGCAGCTCTAACCCCGGGACAGCGCCGGGCGAGCAGTACTTC. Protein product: CASSSNPGTAPGEQYF.

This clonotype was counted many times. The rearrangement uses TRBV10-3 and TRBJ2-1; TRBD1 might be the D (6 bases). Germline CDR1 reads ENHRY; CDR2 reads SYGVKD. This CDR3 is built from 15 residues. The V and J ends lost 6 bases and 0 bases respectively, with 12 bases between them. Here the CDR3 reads CAISEDRSSYNEQFF. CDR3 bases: TGTGCCATCAGCGAAGACAGGAGCTCCTACAATGAGCAGTTCTTC.

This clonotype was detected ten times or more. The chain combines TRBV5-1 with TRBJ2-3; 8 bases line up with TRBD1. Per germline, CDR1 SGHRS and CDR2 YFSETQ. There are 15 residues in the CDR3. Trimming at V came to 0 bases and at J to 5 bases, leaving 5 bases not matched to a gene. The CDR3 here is CASSLEDRARDTQYF. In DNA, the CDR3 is TGCGCCAGCAGCTTGGAGGACAGGGCTAGAGATACGCAGTATTTT. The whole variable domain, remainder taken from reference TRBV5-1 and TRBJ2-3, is KAGVTQTPRYLIKTRGQQVTLSCSPISGHRSVSWYQQTPGQGLQFLFEYFSETQRNKGNFPGRFSGRQFSNSRSEMNVSTLELGDSALYLCASSLEDRARDTQYFGPGTRLTVL.

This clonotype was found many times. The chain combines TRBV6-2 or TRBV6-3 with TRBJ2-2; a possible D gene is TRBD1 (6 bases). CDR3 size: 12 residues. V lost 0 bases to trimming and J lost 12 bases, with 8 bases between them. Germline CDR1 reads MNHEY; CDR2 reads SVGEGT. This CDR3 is CASSYSQGQLFF. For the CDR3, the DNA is TGTGCCAGCAGTTACTCCCAGGGGCAGCTGTTTTTT.

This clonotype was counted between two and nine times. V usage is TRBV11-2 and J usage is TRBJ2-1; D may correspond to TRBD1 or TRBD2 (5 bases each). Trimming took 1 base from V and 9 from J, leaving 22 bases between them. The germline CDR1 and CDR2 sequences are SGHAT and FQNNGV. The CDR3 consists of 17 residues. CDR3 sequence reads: CASSLVGRRGGGGEQFF. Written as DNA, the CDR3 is TGTGCCAGCAGCTTAGTCGGCAGGCGTGGGGGTGGGGGTGAGCAGTTCTTC.

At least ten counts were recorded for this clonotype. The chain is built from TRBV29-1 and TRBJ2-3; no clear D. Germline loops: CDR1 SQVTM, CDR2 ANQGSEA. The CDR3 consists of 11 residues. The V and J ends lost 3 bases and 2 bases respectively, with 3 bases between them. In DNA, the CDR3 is TGCAGCGTTGACTCCACAGATACGCAGTATTTT. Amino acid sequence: CSVDSTDTQYF.

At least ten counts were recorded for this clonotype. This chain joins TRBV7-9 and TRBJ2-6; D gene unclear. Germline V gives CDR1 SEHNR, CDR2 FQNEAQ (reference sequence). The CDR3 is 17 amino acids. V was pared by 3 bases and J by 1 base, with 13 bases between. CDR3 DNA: TGTGCCAGCAGCTTGGGGTTATACAAGTCTGGGGCCAACGTCCTGACTTTC. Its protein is CASSLGLYKSGANVLTF.

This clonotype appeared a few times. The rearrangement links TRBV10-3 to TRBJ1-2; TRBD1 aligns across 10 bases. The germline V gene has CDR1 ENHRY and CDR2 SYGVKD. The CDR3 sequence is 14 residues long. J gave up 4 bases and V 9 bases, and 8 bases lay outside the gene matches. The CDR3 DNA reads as TGTGCCATTGCCCGACAGGGGGCCGTCTATGGCTACACCTTC. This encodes CAIARQGAVYGYTF.

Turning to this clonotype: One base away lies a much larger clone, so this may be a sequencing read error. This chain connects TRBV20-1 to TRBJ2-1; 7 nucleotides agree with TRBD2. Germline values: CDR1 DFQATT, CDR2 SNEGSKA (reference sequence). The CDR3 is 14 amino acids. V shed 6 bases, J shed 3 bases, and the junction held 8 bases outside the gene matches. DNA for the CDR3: TGCAGTGCCAAAACTAGCGTTGGCTACAATGAGCAGTTCTTC. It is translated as CSAKTSVGYNEQFF.

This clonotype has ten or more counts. The CDR3 nucleotides are TGTGCCAGCAGCCAAGCGGCCACGAACACTGAAGCTTTCTTT. Protein: CASSQAATNTEAFF. The chain joins TRBV3-1 to TRBJ1-1; D remains ambiguous. The V and J ends lost 1 base and 1 base respectively, with 7 bases between them. The germline gives CDR1 LGHDT, CDR2 YNNKEL (reference sequence). The CDR3 is 14 amino acids.

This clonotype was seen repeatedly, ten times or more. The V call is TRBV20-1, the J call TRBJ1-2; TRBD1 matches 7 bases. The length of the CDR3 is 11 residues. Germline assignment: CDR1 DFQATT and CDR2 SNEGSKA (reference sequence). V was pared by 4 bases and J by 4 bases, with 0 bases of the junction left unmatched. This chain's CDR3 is CSATGGYGYTF. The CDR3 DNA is TGCAGTGCTACAGGGGGCTATGGCTACACCTTC.

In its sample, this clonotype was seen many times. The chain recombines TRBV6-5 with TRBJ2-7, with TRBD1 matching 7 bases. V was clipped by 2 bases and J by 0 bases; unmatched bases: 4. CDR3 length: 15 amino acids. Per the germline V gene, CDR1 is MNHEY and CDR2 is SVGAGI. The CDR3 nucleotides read TGTGCCAGCAGTTACCGGGACAGCAGCTCCTACGAGCAGTACTTC. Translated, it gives CASSYRDSSSYEQYF.